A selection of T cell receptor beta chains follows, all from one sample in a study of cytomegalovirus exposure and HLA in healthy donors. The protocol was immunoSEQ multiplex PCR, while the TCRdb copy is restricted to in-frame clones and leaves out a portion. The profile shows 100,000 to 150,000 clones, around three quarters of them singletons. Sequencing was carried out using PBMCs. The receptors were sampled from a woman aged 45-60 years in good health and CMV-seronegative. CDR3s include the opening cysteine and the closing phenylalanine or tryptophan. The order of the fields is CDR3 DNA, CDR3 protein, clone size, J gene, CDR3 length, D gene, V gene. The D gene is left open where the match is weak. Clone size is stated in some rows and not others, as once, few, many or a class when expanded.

DNA: TGTGCCAGTAGTACAGAAATTTTTCTGAGCACAGATACGCAGTATTTT
CDR3: CASSTEIFLSTDTQYF
size: once
J: TRBJ2-3
length: 16
D: -
V: TRBV19

DNA: TGTGCCAGCATACGGACTAGCGCTAGAGATACGCAGTATTTT
CDR3: CASIRTSARDTQYF
size: -
J: TRBJ2-3
length: 14
D: TRBD2
V: TRBV28

DNA: TGTGCCAGCAGTTCCCCCTCGCTAGCGGAATACTACGAGCAGTACTTC
CDR3: CASSSPSLAEYYEQYF
size: -
J: TRBJ2-7
length: 16
D: TRBD2
V: TRBV28

DNA: TGTGCCAGCAGCTTGCTGACAGTCGCCACTGGGGCCAACGTCCTGACTTTC
CDR3: CASSLLTVATGANVLTF
size: few
J: TRBJ2-6
length: 17
D: -
V: TRBV5-6

DNA: TGTGCCAGCACCTTTTCCCGAGTTGCGCAGTATTTT
CDR3: CASTFSRVAQYF
size: once
J: TRBJ2-3
length: 12
D: -
V: TRBV7-2

DNA: TGTGCCAGCAGCTTAACCAGCGAGCCCTACAATGAGCAGTTCTTC
CDR3: CASSLTSEPYNEQFF
size: -
J: TRBJ2-1
length: 15
D: -
V: TRBV7-3

DNA: TGTGCCAGCAGCGTAGTGGCCAACTACAATGAGCAGTTCTTC
CDR3: CASSVVANYNEQFF
size: -
J: TRBJ2-1
length: 14
D: -
V: TRBV9

DNA: TGTGCCAGTAGTATTTTTCCGAGACAGGGAGGAAGGGTTCAAGAGACCCAGTACTTC
CDR3: CASSIFPRQGGRVQETQYF
size: -
J: TRBJ2-5
length: 19
D: -
V: TRBV19

DNA: TGTGCCAGCAGAATGGGGGGAAACACCGGGGAGCTGTTTTTT
CDR3: CASRMGGNTGELFF
size: -
J: TRBJ2-2
length: 14
D: -
V: TRBV5-6

DNA: TGTGCCAGCAATGATCGAGGGCGTTGGACTGAAGCTTTCTTT
CDR3: CASNDRGRWTEAFF
size: -
J: TRBJ1-1
length: 14
D: -
V: TRBV6-1

DNA: TGTGCCAGCAGTTCCATGACGGCCGGGGCTTTCTTT
CDR3: CASSSMTAGAFF
size: -
J: TRBJ1-1
length: 12
D: -
V: TRBV28

DNA: TGTGCCAGCAGCTTGAGTCAGATTAATGAAAAACTGTTTTTT
CDR3: CASSLSQINEKLFF
size: few
J: TRBJ1-4
length: 14
D: -
V: TRBV5-8

DNA: TGTGCCAGCAGTCCTAGGACACTTACCTACGAGCAGTACTTC
CDR3: CASSPRTLTYEQYF
size: -
J: TRBJ2-7
length: 14
D: -
V: TRBV28

DNA: TGTGCCAGCAGCCAGTGGGGTTCTGGACACAACCAAGAGACCCAGTACTTC
CDR3: CASSQWGSGHNQETQYF
size: -
J: TRBJ2-5
length: 17
D: -
V: TRBV14

DNA: TGTGCCAGCAGGACGACAGCGACTAATGAAAAACTGTTTTTT
CDR3: CASRTTATNEKLFF
size: -
J: TRBJ1-4
length: 14
D: -
V: TRBV6-5

DNA: TGTGCCAGCAGTTTTCGAGGTAGCGGATTGTACAATGAGCAGTTCTTC
CDR3: CASSFRGSGLYNEQFF
size: -
J: TRBJ2-1
length: 16
D: -
V: TRBV28

DNA: TGTGCCAGCAGCAGGGGCCAGGGCTACACCTTC
CDR3: CASSRGQGYTF
size: -
J: TRBJ1-2
length: 11
D: -
V: TRBV5-6

DNA: TGCAGCGTCGATCCCGGGACAGGCTCCTACGAGCAGTACTTC
CDR3: CSVDPGTGSYEQYF
size: -
J: TRBJ2-7
length: 14
D: TRBD1
V: TRBV29-1

DNA: TGTGCCAGCAGTGTTAAAACAGATACGCAGTATTTT
CDR3: CASSVKTDTQYF
size: -
J: TRBJ2-3
length: 12
D: -
V: TRBV6-5

DNA: TGCGCCAGCAGCCAAGACCCCCCGGGAGACGCAGATACGCAGTATTTT
CDR3: CASSQDPPGDADTQYF
size: -
J: TRBJ2-3
length: 16
D: -
V: TRBV4-3

DNA: TGTGCCAGCAGCCCCGGGACTAGCGGGAGCCGCGAGACCCAGTACTTC
CDR3: CASSPGTSGSRETQYF
size: -
J: TRBJ2-5
length: 16
D: TRBD2
V: TRBV7-2

DNA: TGTGCCAGCAGCTTAGTCGAGATATACGAGCAGTACTTC
CDR3: CASSLVEIYEQYF
size: -
J: TRBJ2-7
length: 13
D: -
V: TRBV7-9

DNA: TGTGCCAGCAGTCCCGGGACTAGTTCCTACAATGAGCAGTTCTTC
CDR3: CASSPGTSSYNEQFF
size: -
J: TRBJ2-1
length: 15
D: TRBD2
V: TRBV11-3

DNA: TGTGCCAGCTCACCACCGGCGCAGGGAAGGGCCACTGAAGCTTTCTTT
CDR3: CASSPPAQGRATEAFF
size: -
J: TRBJ1-1
length: 16
D: -
V: TRBV18

DNA: TGCGCCAGCAGCCAAGATTCCGGGACACCCCTCCACTTT
CDR3: CASSQDSGTPLHF
size: -
J: TRBJ1-6
length: 13
D: -
V: TRBV4-3

DNA: TGTGCCATCAGACAGGGCAGTCATCAGCCCCAGCATTTT
CDR3: CAIRQGSHQPQHF
size: -
J: TRBJ1-5
length: 13
D: TRBD1
V: TRBV28

DNA: TGTGCCAGCAGCCAAGATAACAGCGGGAAAGATGAGCAGTTCTTC
CDR3: CASSQDNSGKDEQFF
size: -
J: TRBJ2-1
length: 15
D: TRBD2
V: TRBV14

DNA: TGCGCCAGCAGTGAGACTAGATTCACAGATACGCAGTATTTT
CDR3: CASSETRFTDTQYF
size: few
J: TRBJ2-3
length: 14
D: -
V: TRBV10-2

DNA: TGCGCCAGCAGCTTACAGGGAGAGACCCAGTACTTC
CDR3: CASSLQGETQYF
size: -
J: TRBJ2-5
length: 12
D: -
V: TRBV5-1